The next 25 T cell receptor beta chains were all read from a single sample in a study of cytomegalovirus exposure and HLA in healthy donors. A multiplex PCR was run with 60 Vbeta primers and 13 Jbeta primers. Sequenced by immunoSEQ multiplex PCR; TCRdb stores in-frame clones only, minus some. The data hold around 100,000 clones, with approximately 60% observed a single time. Sequenced input: PBMCs. The receptors here all came from a woman aged 30 to 39 in good health and CMV-seronegative.

The count of this clone is one. The CDR3 DNA is TGTGCCAGCAGCTTGGAAGTCCTGGGCCAGCCCCAGCATTTT. Translating gives CASSLEVLGQPQHF. The chain recombines TRBV5-8 with TRBJ1-5; no reliable D call. CDR1 and CDR2 (germline): SGHTS, YDEGEE. The V gene lost 0 bases and the J gene lost 7 bases, with 11 bases spanning the gap. This CDR3 is 14 amino acids long. The whole variable domain, remainder taken from reference TRBV5-8 and TRBJ1-5, is EAGVTQSPTHLIKTRGQQATLRCSPISGHTSVYWYQQALGLGLQFLLWYDEGEERNRGNFPPRFSGRQFPNYSSELNVNALELEDSALYLCASSLEVLGQPQHFGDGTRLSIL.

This rearrangement joins TRBV14 to TRBJ2-7, with 8 bases fitting TRBD1. Germline CDR1 reads SGHDN; CDR2 reads FVKESK. After removal of 0 bases from V and 5 bases from J, the junction contained 6 bases not matched to a gene. There are 15 residues in the CDR3. The CDR3 nucleotides read TGTGCCAGCAGCCAAGAATGGCAGGGGGCGGACGAGCAGTACTTC. Translating gives CASSQEWQGADEQYF.

This sequence joins TRBV4-1 and TRBJ2-7; 10 positions match TRBD1. CDR1 is MGHRA, CDR2 YSYEKL, per germline. The V gene end was trimmed by 4 bases and the J gene end by 6 bases; junction bases not matched to a gene: 9. This CDR3 contains 15 residues. The CDR3, as DNA: TGCGCCAGCAGCCTCCCTAGACAGGGGGCGTCCGAGCAGTACTTC. It translates to CASSLPRQGASEQYF.

V usage is TRBV7-8 and J usage is TRBJ2-5; 9 bases align to TRBD1. The CDR3 has 14 residues. Per germline, CDR1 SGHVS and CDR2 FQNEAQ. V lost 5 bases, J lost 3 bases, and 4 bases stayed unmatched. CDR3 protein: CASSRGQGKETQYF. Written as DNA, the CDR3 is TGTGCCAGCAGCCGAGGACAGGGGAAAGAGACCCAGTACTTC.

CDR3 nucleotides: TGTGCCACCAGCAGAGATCTTGCTAGCGGGAGGACTGAGCAGTTCTTC. Translation gives CATSRDLASGRTEQFF. The rearrangement uses TRBV15 and TRBJ2-1; 11 nucleotides line up with TRBD2. Germline lookup yields CDR1 LNHNV and CDR2 YYDKDF (reference sequence). The ends lost 0 bases at V and 9 bases at J; junction bases unmatched: 7. CDR3 length: 16 residues.

The rearrangement links TRBV16 to TRBJ2-1; 8 nucleotides match TRBD1. The germline V gene encodes CDR1 KGHSY and CDR2 FQNENV. The V segment lost 0 bases and the J segment 5 bases; nucleotides outside the gene matches: 3. The CDR3 covers 15 residues. Here the CDR3 DNA reads TGTGCCAGCAGCCAATCGTCAGGGGGCAACAATGAGCAGTTCTTC. Its protein is CASSQSSGGNNEQFF.

Only one count was recorded for this clone. This chain joins TRBV29-1 and TRBJ2-7; 8 bases are a match to TRBD1. J gave up 3 bases and V 3 bases, and 4 bases lay outside the gene matches. CDR1 is SQVTM and CDR2 is ANQGSEA in the germline V gene. CDR3 length equals 13 residues. CDR3 sequence (DNA): TGCAGCGTTGACCTGGGACAGGACTACGAGCAGTACTTC. Translated: CSVDLGQDYEQYF.

The chain uses TRBV2 and TRBJ2-2; TRBD2 matches 7 bases. This CDR3 region has 14 residues. Germline-derived CDR1 and CDR2 are SNHLY and FYNNEI. After removal of 10 bases from V and 0 bases from J, the junction contained 5 bases not matched to a gene. CDR3 nucleotide sequence: TGTGCCACCGGTAGCGGGTCGAACACCGGGGAGCTGTTTTTT. It encodes CATGSGSNTGELFF.

This chain connects TRBV28 to TRBJ1-5; D is possibly TRBD1 (6 bases). Germline V CDR1 and CDR2: MDHEN, SYDVKM. The CDR3 contains 15 residues. V lost 1 base and J lost 4, with 11 bases in between. The CDR3 nucleotides read TGTGCCAGCAGTTTATTTGGGGGGGCGAATCAGCCCCAGCATTTT. Its translation: CASSLFGGANQPQHF.

J is TRBJ2-5 and V is TRBV27; D remains unclear. Per the germline V gene, CDR1 is MNHEY and CDR2 is SMNVEV (reference sequence). This CDR3 spans 14 amino acids. The V gene lost 2 bases and the J gene lost 0 bases, with 7 bases spanning the gap. DNA for the CDR3: TGTGCCAGCAGTTTAATGTCGGACCAAGAGACCCAGTACTTC. Translation gives CASSLMSDQETQYF.

The rearrangement joins TRBV5-1 to TRBJ1-3; D is possibly TRBD1 (5 bases). Germline-derived CDR1 and CDR2 are SGHRS and YFSETQ. This CDR3 is 20 amino acids long. The V end lost 4 bases, the J end lost 1 base, and 27 bases lay between the germline ends. CDR3 protein: CASSLTESSGIVVSGNTIYF. CDR3 bases: TGCGCCAGCAGCCTGACAGAGTCCTCTGGGATTGTAGTATCTGGAAACACCATATATTTT.

The CDR3 nucleotides are TGCGCCAGCAGCTCGGACAGGGCCCACGAGCAGTACTTC. This sequence encodes CASSSDRAHEQYF. The chain combines TRBV5-1 with TRBJ2-7, with TRBD1 matching over 8 bases. Per germline, CDR1 SGHRS and CDR2 YFSETQ. V was clipped by 3 bases and J by 5 bases; unmatched bases: 4. CDR3 length: 13 amino acids.

The sample holds a few counts of this clone. The gene calls are TRBV13 and TRBJ2-1; TRBD1 might be the D (5 bases). V was trimmed by 2 bases and J by 6 bases, leaving 14 bases between them. Germline V lookup: CDR1 PRHDT, CDR2 FYEKMQ (reference sequence). The CDR3 consists of 15 residues. The CDR3 spells CASSLMAGPVNEQFF. As DNA, the CDR3 is TGTGCCAGCAGCTTAATGGCAGGGCCCGTCAATGAGCAGTTCTTC.

The chain employs TRBV5-5 and TRBJ1-6; D possibly corresponds to TRBD1 (5 bases). V dropped 7 bases and J dropped 8 bases, with 16 bases sitting between them. The CDR3 covers 14 residues. CDR1 and CDR2 (germline): SGHKS, YYEKEE (reference sequence). The CDR3 reads CASVLDSAYSPLHF. The CDR3 bases are TGTGCCAGCGTTCTTGACAGCGCATATTCACCCCTCCACTTT.

This clone was counted between two and nine times. The chain links TRBV30 to TRBJ1-4; 8 bases fit TRBD1. Germline V gene data show CDR1 as GTSNPN and CDR2 as SVGIG (reference sequence). V lost 3 bases and J lost 7; bases outside the gene matches: 13. This CDR3 contains 16 residues. The CDR3 region is CAWSLPRDRRIEKLFF. CDR3 in DNA: TGTGCCTGGAGCTTACCCCGGGACAGGCGGATTGAAAAACTGTTTTTT.

This chain uses TRBV7-3 with TRBJ2-1; D might be TRBD2 (5 bases). This CDR3 has 15 amino acids. Germline V CDR1 and CDR2: SGHTA, FQGTGA. The ends were cut back, 5 bases at V and 7 bases at J, with 18 bases in the middle. The CDR3 loop is CASSAAELDVNEQFF. CDR3 in DNA: TGTGCCAGCAGCGCAGCGGAACTAGATGTGAATGAGCAGTTCTTC.

The chain joins TRBV7-9 to TRBJ2-1; D call uncertain. V was clipped by 5 bases and J by 8 bases, with 10 bases between them. Germline V gene data show CDR1 as SEHNR and CDR2 as FQNEAQ (reference sequence). This CDR3 contains 12 residues. Written as DNA, the CDR3 is TGTGCCAGCAGCCCTCAGGTCTATGAGCAGTTCTTC. Its protein is CASSPQVYEQFF.

The V gene is TRBV18, the J gene TRBJ1-2; tentative D call: TRBD1 (6 bases). This CDR3 is 15 amino acids long. V dropped 2 bases and J dropped 3 bases, with 13 bases sitting between them. Germline V gives CDR1 KGHSH, CDR2 LQKENI. CDR3 sequence (DNA): TGTGCCAGCTCACCATCATCCTACAGGGACTATGGCTACACCTTC. Translation gives CASSPSSYRDYGYTF.

The DNA of the CDR3 is TGTGCCAGCAGCCAAGACAGGCTTTATAATGAAAAACTGTTTTTT. This sequence encodes CASSQDRLYNEKLFF. The chain has TRBV4-2 and TRBJ1-4, with D unclear. The germline V gene has CDR1 LGHNA and CDR2 YNFKEQ. The CDR3 is 15 amino acids. Trimming stripped 0 bases from V and 4 bases from J, with 9 bases between.

This sequence joins TRBV10-3 and TRBJ2-7; 8 bases are shared with TRBD1. With V trimmed by 5 bases and J by 1 base, 7 bases remained unmatched. Germline assignment: CDR1 ENHRY and CDR2 SYGVKD. There are 15 residues in the CDR3. CDR3 loop: CAISTDRGESYEQYF. CDR3 in DNA: TGTGCCATCAGTACCGACAGGGGAGAGTCCTACGAGCAGTACTTC.

This rearrangement joins TRBV5-1 to TRBJ2-1; TRBD1 is a possible D gene (6 bases). Germline CDR1 reads SGHRS; CDR2 reads YFSETQ. Trimming shortened V by 0 bases and J by 5 bases, and 9 bases separated the two germline ends. This CDR3 comprises 14 residues. CDR3 amino acids: CASSLGDTHNEQFF. The CDR3 nucleotides read TGCGCCAGCAGCTTGGGGGACACTCACAATGAGCAGTTCTTC.

V and J are TRBV2 and TRBJ1-1; weak D call: TRBD1 (6 bases). Germline CDR1 is SNHLY and CDR2 is FYNNEI. V was cut by 6 bases and J by 3 bases, with 17 bases left in between. The CDR3 is 15 residues long. DNA for the CDR3: TGTGCCAGCAGCGCTACTTACAGGGTTGACACTGAAGCTTTCTTT. As protein: CASSATYRVDTEAFF.

This clone was picked up a small number of times. The chain is built from TRBV18 and TRBJ2-1; tentatively, D is TRBD2 (5 bases). Germline V gene sequence: CDR1 KGHSH, CDR2 LQKENI. The length of the CDR3 is 14 residues. Trimming cost V 1 base and J 8 bases, with 12 bases left between them. The CDR3 is CASSPLASQHEQFF. The CDR3 region has the DNA TGTGCCAGCTCACCACTGGCTAGCCAGCATGAGCAGTTCTTC.

This sequence joins TRBV28 and TRBJ2-4, with 10 bases fitting TRBD1. V lost 6 bases, J lost 15 bases, and 11 bases stayed unmatched. This CDR3 region has 13 residues. In germline, CDR1 is MDHEN, CDR2 SYDVKM. CDR3 residues: CASRQGQGGPLYF. The CDR3 DNA reads TGTGCCAGCAGACAAGGACAGGGGGGCCCATTGTACTTC.

In this sample, this clone turned up once. CDR3 nucleotides: TGTGCCAGCAGCTTGGGAGGACAGGGACCCTACGAGCAGTACTTC. It translates to CASSLGGQGPYEQYF. The chain joins TRBV5-4 to TRBJ2-7, with TRBD1 matching over 8 bases. Germline loops: CDR1 SGHNT, CDR2 YYREEE (reference sequence). The CDR3 has 15 amino acids. The J segment lost 2 bases and the V segment lost 0 bases, leaving 4 bases of the junction unmatched.